This passage covers 27 T cell receptor beta chains from one sample sequenced in a study of monozygotic twins with inflammatory bowel disease. TCRdb re-called the 5' RACE reads and shows each CDR3 protein once, DNA omitted. The listing contains about 210,000 distinct CDR3 sequences. The sequencing input was blood. Source of these receptors: a human donor with ulcerative colitis or Crohn's disease, or a healthy co-twin of an affected twin (not recorded which).

The chain couples TRBV5-1 to TRBJ1-1. The CDR3 loop spans 15 amino acids. Per the germline V gene, CDR1 is SGHRS and CDR2 is YFSETQ. The CDR3 reads CASSLDDGLNTEAFF.

The rearrangement links TRBV6-1 to TRBJ2-1; absent DNA, TCRdb's TRBD2 call cannot be checked. Germline V gene data show CDR1 as MNHNS and CDR2 as SASEGT. The CDR3 contains 16 residues. CDR3: CASSPFRSGGRGEQFF.

The chain employs TRBV6-1 and TRBJ1-6. Germline CDR1 MNHNS, CDR2 SASEGT. The CDR3 runs to 16 residues. CDR3 loop: CASSPQWVWVDSPLHF.

The rearrangement joins TRBV30 to TRBJ1-5; TCRdb reports TRBD1, a call that lacks DNA to check it against. The length of the CDR3 is 12 residues. In germline, CDR1 is GTSNPN, CDR2 SVGIG (reference sequence). This chain's CDR3 is CAGGGGNQPQHF.

The CDR3 protein is CASSRGGQFYEQYF. V gene TRBV12-3 or TRBV12-4 combines with J gene TRBJ2-7; the TRBD1 assignment by TCRdb is unverifiable without DNA. This CDR3 comprises 14 residues.

The J gene is TRBJ2-2, the V gene TRBV5-1; TCRdb's D call of TRBD1 is untestable without DNA. Per germline, CDR1 SGHRS and CDR2 YFSETQ. The length of the CDR3 is 15 residues. CDR3 loop: CASSPLTGNTGELFF.

V is TRBV18 and J is TRBJ1-5; the D call of TRBD1 rests on TCRdb alone, since no DNA is present to check it. The germline CDR1 and CDR2 sequences are KGHSH and LQKENI. This CDR3 spans 17 amino acids. The chain's CDR3 is CASSPLRGTGGEQPQHF.

J is TRBJ2-1 and V is TRBV20-1. The CDR3 spans 15 residues. Germline V gene sequence: CDR1 DFQATT, CDR2 SNEGSKA (reference sequence). The CDR3 sequence: CSALRLPTSYNEQFF.

This chain links TRBV12-3 or TRBV12-4 with TRBJ2-5; TCRdb's D gene call, TRBD1, goes unchecked for lack of DNA. The CDR3 contains 14 residues. The CDR3 region is CASTPSGGKETQYF.

The chain combines TRBV29-1 with TRBJ2-6; TCRdb's D gene call, TRBD1, goes unchecked for lack of DNA. CDR3 size: 18 residues. In germline, CDR1 is SQVTM, CDR2 ANQGSEA. This chain's CDR3 is CSALGDRGSISGANVLTF.

The J gene is TRBJ2-3, the V gene TRBV28; TCRdb's D gene call, TRBD2, goes unchecked for lack of DNA. Germline values: CDR1 MDHEN, CDR2 SYDVKM. The CDR3 loop spans 12 amino acids. The CDR3 region is CASSSRLATQYF.

This sequence joins TRBV7-2 and TRBJ2-5; TCRdb's D call, TRBD2, is unchecked because there is no DNA. CDR1 and CDR2 from the germline V gene are SGHTA and FQGNSA. The CDR3 covers 15 residues. CDR3 loop: CASSLGAGLRETQYF.

The J gene is TRBJ1-1, the V gene TRBV6-5. Germline CDR1 reads MNHEY; CDR2 reads SVGAGI. CDR3 size: 15 residues. This chain's CDR3 is CASSYKGLMNTEAFF.

The V gene is TRBV5-1, the J gene TRBJ2-4; TCRdb outputs TRBD1, but without DNA this stays unchecked. The CDR3 has 16 amino acids. Germline assignment: CDR1 SGHRS and CDR2 YFSETQ. The CDR3: CASSRQGAGNQNIQYF.

V is TRBV7-6 and J is TRBJ2-6. The CDR3 has 16 residues. From germline, CDR1 is SGHVS and CDR2 FNYEAQ. CDR3 in amino acids: CASSTRQGSGANVLTF.

The chain carries TRBV2 and TRBJ2-2; TCRdb returns TRBD1, unconfirmable since there is no DNA. This CDR3 is 18 amino acids long. Germline assignment: CDR1 SNHLY and CDR2 FYNNEI. CDR3 region: CASSDYMGAFSLTGELFF.

The chain is built from TRBV7-2 and TRBJ2-7. The CDR3 spans 14 residues. CDR1 and CDR2 from the germline V gene are SGHTA and FQGNSA. The CDR3 protein is CASSLGAGSYEQYF.

This rearrangement joins TRBV7-2 to TRBJ1-4; TCRdb indicates TRBD1, and absent DNA this call remains unverified. From germline, CDR1 is SGHTA and CDR2 FQGNSA. There are 15 residues in the CDR3. The CDR3 region is CASSLVARDDEKLFF.

The chain uses TRBV27 and TRBJ2-1. This CDR3 is 12 amino acids long. CDR1 and CDR2 from the germline V gene are MNHEY and SMNVEV (reference sequence). CDR3 amino acids: CASKVGFNEQFF.

The gene calls are TRBV7-9 and TRBJ1-1. The CDR3 has 13 amino acids. The germline V gene encodes CDR1 SEHNR and CDR2 FQNEAQ (reference sequence). The CDR3 loop is CASSDRRNTEAFF.

The J gene is TRBJ1-1, the V gene TRBV6-1. The CDR3 covers 13 residues. Germline V gene lookup returns CDR1 MNHNS and CDR2 SASEGT. CDR3 loop: CASSVSPNTEAFF.

This chain's CDR3 is CASSPLGTSGRGEQFF. The chain uses TRBV5-1 and TRBJ2-1; the TCRdb call, TRBD2, lacks DNA for checking. CDR3 length: 16 amino acids. CDR1 is SGHRS, CDR2 YFSETQ, per germline.

The V gene is TRBV5-1, the J gene TRBJ1-1; the TCRdb D gene call, TRBD1, has no DNA to confirm it. CDR1 SGHRS and CDR2 YFSETQ come from the germline V gene. The CDR3 loop spans 11 amino acids. CDR3 region: CASSGGTEAFF. Full variable domain (remainder filled in from reference TRBV5-1 and TRBJ1-1): KAGVTQTPRYLIKTRGQQVTLSCSPISGHRSVSWYQQTPGQGLQFLFEYFSETQRNKGNFPGRFSGRQFSNSRSEMNVSTLELGDSALYLCASSGGTEAFFGQGTRLTVV.

The chain carries TRBV7-2 and TRBJ1-1; the TCRdb call, TRBD1, lacks DNA for checking. The CDR3 has 14 amino acids. Germline V gene lookup returns CDR1 SGHTA and CDR2 FQGNSA. The CDR3 sequence is CASSQDRVKGEAFF.

The chain recombines TRBV5-1 with TRBJ2-3; the D call from TCRdb, TRBD2, cannot be confirmed without DNA. This CDR3 comprises 15 residues. The germline V gene has CDR1 SGHRS and CDR2 YFSETQ. The CDR3 loop is CASSWRAGATDTQYF.

The chain couples TRBV7-2 to TRBJ1-5. Germline V gene data show CDR1 as SGHTA and CDR2 as FQGNSA. The CDR3 has 14 amino acids. This chain's CDR3 is CASSLTASNQPQHF.

The rearrangement uses TRBV21-1 and TRBJ1-2; TCRdb reports TRBD1, a call that lacks DNA to check it against. TRBV21-1 is a pseudogene. This CDR3 contains 14 residues. CDR3 in amino acids: CASTPPAANYGYTF.